Below are 3 T cell receptor beta chains sequenced from a single sample in a study of human T cells and chemical hapten exposure. Each CDR3 protein is one row after TCRdb ran MiXCR on the RACE reads. The sample includes under 400,000 distinct CDR3 sequences, 5.1% of them seen just once. Time point reported: pre-sensitization, week 0. Treatment noted: therapeutic diphenylcyclopropenone sensitization with weekly scalp DPC. The sample in question was whole blood, obtained in connection with sensitization to the hapten diphenylcyclopropenone (DPC). The source is a woman in her 50s with alopecia areata. Some clones in this sample may be carry-over from other donors' samples.

This clonotype was detected ten times or more. J is TRBJ2-1 and V is TRBV7-8, with 9 bases aligning to TRBD1. V lost 2 bases and J lost 4; bases outside the gene matches: 6. Germline V gives CDR1 SGHVS, CDR2 FQNEAQ. This CDR3 comprises 16 residues. The CDR3 bases are TGTGCCAGCAGCTTATTTACCGGACAGGGGTACAATGAGCAGTTCTTC. Residues: CASSLFTGQGYNEQFF.

This clonotype was picked up many times. The chain is built from TRBV6-2 or TRBV6-3 and TRBJ2-7, with D perhaps matching TRBD1 (5 bases). From germline, CDR1 is MNHEY and CDR2 SVGEGT. The CDR3 is 13 amino acids. V was clipped by 5 bases and J by 6 bases, with 14 bases between them. The CDR3 DNA is TGTGCCAGCAGTCCCATTTTTAGGGGCGAGCAGTACTTC. Translating it yields CASSPIFRGEQYF.

The rearrangement links TRBV12-3 or TRBV12-4 to TRBJ1-1, with D possibly TRBD1 on 6 matching bases. Trimming pared 6 bases from V and 1 base from J, leaving 9 bases between. The CDR3 has 13 amino acids. Here the CDR3 DNA reads TGTGCCAGCAGCAGGGGTGCGAACACTGAAGCTTTCTTT. It yields the protein CASSRGANTEAFF.